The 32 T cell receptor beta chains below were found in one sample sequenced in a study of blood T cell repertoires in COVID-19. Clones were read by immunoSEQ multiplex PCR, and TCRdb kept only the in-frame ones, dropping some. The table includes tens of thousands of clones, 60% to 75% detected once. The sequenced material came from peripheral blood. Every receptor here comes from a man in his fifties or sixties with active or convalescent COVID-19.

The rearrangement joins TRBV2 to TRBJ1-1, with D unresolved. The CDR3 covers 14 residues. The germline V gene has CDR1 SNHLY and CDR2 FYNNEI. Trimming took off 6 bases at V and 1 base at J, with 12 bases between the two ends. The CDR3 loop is CASSAQRANTEAFF. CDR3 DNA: TGTGCCAGCAGCGCTCAGAGGGCGAACACTGAAGCTTTCTTT.

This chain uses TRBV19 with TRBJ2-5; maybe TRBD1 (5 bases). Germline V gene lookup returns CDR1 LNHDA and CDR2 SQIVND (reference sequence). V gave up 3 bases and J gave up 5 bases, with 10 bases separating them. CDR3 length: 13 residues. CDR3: CASSMSGSETQYF. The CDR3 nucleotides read TGTGCCAGTAGTATGTCAGGGTCGGAGACCCAGTACTTC.

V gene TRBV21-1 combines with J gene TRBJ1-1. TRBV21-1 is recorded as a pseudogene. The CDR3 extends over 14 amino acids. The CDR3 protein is CASSNEGRVAEAFF. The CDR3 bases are TGTGCCAGCAGCAATGAGGGGAGGGTCGCTGAAGCTTTCTTT.

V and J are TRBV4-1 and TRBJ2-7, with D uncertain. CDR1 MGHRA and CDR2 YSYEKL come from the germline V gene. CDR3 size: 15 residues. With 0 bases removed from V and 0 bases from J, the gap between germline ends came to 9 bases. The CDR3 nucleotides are TGCGCCAGCAGCCAAGACGCGCAAAGCTCCTACGAGCAGTACTTC. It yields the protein CASSQDAQSSYEQYF.

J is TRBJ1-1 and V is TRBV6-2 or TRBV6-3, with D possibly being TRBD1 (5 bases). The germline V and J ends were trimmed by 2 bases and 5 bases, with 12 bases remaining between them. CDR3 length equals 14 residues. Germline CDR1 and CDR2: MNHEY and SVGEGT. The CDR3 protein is CASSYQGIGTEAFF. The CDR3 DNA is TGTGCCAGCAGTTACCAGGGAATCGGGACTGAAGCTTTCTTT.

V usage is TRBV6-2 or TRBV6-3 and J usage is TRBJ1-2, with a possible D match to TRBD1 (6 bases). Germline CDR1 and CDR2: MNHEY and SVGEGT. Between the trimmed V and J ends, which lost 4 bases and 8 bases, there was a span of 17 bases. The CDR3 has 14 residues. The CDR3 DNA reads TGTGCCAGCAGTTCATCCCCGGCAGGGGTCGGCTACACCTTC. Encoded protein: CASSSSPAGVGYTF.

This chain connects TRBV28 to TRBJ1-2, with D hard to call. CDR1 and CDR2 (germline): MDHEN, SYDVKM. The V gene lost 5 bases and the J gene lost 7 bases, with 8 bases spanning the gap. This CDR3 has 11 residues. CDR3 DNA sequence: TGTGCCAGCAGTGCTGTCGGTGGCTACACCTTC. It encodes CASSAVGGYTF.

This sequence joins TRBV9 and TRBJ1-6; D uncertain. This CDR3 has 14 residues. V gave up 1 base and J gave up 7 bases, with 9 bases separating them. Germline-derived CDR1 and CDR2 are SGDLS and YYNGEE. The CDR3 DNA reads TGTGCCAGCAGCGTAAGAATGGAGAATTCACCCCTCCACTTT. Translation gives CASSVRMENSPLHF.

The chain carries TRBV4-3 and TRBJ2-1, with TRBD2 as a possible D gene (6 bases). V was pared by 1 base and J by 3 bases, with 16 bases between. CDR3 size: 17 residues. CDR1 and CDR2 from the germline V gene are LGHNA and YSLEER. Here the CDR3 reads CASSQAFGTFIYNEQFF. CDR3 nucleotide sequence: TGCGCCAGCAGCCAAGCCTTTGGGACTTTCATCTACAATGAGCAGTTCTTC.

CDR3 sequence reads: CSVQGATGTGELFF. The DNA for the CDR3 is TGCAGCGTTCAGGGGGCGACGGGCACCGGGGAGCTGTTTTTT. The chain couples TRBV29-1 to TRBJ2-2, with TRBD1 matching 8 bases. Germline V CDR1 and CDR2: SQVTM, ANQGSEA. V lost 5 bases, J lost 4 bases, and 6 bases stayed unmatched. CDR3 length equals 14 residues.

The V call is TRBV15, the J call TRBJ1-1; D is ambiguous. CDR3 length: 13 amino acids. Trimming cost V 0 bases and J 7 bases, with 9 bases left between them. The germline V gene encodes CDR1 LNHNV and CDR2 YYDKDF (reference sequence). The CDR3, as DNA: TGTGCCACCAGCAGAGATGGGCCCCTTGAAGCTTTCTTT. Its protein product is CATSRDGPLEAFF.

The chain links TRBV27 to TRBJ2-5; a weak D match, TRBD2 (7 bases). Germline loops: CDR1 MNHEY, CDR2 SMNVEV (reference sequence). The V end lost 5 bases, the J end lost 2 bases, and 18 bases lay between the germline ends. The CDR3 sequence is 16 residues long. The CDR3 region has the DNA TGTGCCAGCAGTCGCAGGGGAGGGGTAGGTCAAGAGACCCAGTACTTC. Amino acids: CASSRRGGVGQETQYF.

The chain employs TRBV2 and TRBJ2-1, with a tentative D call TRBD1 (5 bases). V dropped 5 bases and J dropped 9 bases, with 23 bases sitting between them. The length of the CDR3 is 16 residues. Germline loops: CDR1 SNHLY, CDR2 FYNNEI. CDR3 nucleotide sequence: TGTGCCAGCAGTATGGTCAGGGTAAGGGATGGTGGTGAGCAGTTCTTC. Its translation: CASSMVRVRDGGEQFF.

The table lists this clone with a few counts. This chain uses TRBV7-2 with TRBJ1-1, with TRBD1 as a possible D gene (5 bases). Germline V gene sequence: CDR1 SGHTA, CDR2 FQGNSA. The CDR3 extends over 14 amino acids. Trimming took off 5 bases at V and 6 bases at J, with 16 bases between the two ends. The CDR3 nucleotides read TGTGCCAGCAGCGTCGCAGGGTCGGTTCCTGAAGCTTTCTTT. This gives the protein CASSVAGSVPEAFF.

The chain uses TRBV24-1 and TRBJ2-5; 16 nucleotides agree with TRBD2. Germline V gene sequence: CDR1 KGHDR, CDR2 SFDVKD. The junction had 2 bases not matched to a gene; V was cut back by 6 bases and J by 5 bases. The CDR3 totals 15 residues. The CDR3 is CATSLGLAGGETQYF. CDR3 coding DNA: TGTGCCACCAGTCTGGGACTAGCGGGGGGGGAGACCCAGTACTTC.

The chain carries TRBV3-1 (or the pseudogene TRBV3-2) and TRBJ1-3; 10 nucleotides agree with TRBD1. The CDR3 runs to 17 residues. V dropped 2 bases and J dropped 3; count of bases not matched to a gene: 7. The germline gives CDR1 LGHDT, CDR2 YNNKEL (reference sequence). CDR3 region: CASSQNPTGGYGNTIYF. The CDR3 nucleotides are TGTGCCAGCAGCCAAAACCCGACAGGGGGCTATGGAAACACCATATATTTT.

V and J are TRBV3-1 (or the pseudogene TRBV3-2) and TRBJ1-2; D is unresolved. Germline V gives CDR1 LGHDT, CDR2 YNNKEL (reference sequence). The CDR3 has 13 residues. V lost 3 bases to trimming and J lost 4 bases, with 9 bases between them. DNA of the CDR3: TGTGCCAGCAGCCACTCGGAGGTCTATGGCTACACCTTC. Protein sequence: CASSHSEVYGYTF.

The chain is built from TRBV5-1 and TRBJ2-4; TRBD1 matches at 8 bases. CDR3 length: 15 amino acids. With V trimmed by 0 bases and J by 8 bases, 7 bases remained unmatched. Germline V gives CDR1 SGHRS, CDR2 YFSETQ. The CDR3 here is CASSLAGQGRDIQYF. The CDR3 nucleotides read TGCGCCAGCAGCTTGGCCGGACAGGGAAGAGACATTCAGTACTTC.

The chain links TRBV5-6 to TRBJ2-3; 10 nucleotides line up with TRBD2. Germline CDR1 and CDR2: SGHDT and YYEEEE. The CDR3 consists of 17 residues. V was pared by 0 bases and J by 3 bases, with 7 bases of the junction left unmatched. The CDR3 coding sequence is TGTGCCAGCAGCTTGGAAAGGGCTAGCGGGGGTACAGATACGCAGTATTTT. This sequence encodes CASSLERASGGTDTQYF.

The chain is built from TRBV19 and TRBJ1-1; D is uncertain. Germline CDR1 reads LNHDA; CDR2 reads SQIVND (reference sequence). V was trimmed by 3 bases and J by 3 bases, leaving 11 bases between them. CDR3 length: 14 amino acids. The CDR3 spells CASSIQRRDTEAFF. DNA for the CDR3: TGTGCCAGTAGTATTCAGCGGCGGGACACTGAAGCTTTCTTT.

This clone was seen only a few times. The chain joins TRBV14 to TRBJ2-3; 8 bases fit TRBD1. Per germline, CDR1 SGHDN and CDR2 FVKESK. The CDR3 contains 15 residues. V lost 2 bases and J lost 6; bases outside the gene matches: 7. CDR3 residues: CASSQIPGGWDTQYF. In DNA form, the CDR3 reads TGTGCCAGCAGCCAAATTCCAGGGGGCTGGGATACGCAGTATTTT.

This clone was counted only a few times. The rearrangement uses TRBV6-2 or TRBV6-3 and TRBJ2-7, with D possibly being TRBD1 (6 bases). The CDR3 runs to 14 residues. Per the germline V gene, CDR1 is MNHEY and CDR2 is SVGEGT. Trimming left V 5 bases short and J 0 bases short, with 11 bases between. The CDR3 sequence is CASSPGHPSYEQYF. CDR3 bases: TGTGCCAGCAGTCCGGGACATCCCTCCTACGAGCAGTACTTC.

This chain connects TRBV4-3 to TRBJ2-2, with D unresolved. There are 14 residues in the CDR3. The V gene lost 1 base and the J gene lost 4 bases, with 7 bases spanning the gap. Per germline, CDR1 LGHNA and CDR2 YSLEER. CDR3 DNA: TGCGCCAGCAGCCAAGGGCCCCTCACCGGGGAGCTGTTTTTT. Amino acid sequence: CASSQGPLTGELFF.

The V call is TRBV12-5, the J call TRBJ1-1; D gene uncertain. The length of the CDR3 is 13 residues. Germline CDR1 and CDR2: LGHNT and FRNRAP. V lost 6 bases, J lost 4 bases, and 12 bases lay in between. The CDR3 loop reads CASGLIRGTEAFF. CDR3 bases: TGTGCTAGTGGCCTTATTCGGGGCACTGAAGCTTTCTTT. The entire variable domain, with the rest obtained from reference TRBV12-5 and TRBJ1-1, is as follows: DARVTQTPRHKVTEMGQEVTMRCQPILGHNTVFWYRQTMMQGLELLAYFRNRAPLDDSGMPKDRFSAEMPDATLATLKIQPSEPRDSAVYFCASGLIRGTEAFFGQGTRLTVV.

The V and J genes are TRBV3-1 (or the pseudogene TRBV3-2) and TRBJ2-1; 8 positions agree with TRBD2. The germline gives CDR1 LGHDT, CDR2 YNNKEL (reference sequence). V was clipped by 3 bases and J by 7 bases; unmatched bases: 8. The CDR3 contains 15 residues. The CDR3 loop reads CASSQRRGALNEQFF. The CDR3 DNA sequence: TGTGCCAGCAGCCAGAGGCGGGGGGCTCTGAATGAGCAGTTCTTC.

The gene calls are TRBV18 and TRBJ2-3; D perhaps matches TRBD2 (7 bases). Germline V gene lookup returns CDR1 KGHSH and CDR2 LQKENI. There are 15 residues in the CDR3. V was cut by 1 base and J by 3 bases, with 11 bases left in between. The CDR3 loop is CASSPLAGATDTQYF. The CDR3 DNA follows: TGTGCCAGCTCACCACTGGCGGGGGCGACAGATACGCAGTATTTT.

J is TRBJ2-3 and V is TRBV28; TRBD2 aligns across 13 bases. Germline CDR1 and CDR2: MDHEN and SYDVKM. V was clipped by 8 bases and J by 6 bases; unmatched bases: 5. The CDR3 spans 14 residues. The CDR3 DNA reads TGTGCCAGCGGGACTAGCGGGGCGGCGGATACGCAGTATTTT. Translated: CASGTSGAADTQYF.

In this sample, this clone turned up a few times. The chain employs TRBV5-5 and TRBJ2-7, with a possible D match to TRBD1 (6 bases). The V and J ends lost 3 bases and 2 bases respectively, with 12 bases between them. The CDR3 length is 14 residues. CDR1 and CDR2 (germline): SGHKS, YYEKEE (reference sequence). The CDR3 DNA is TGTGCCAGCAGCTATAGACAGGCCCCCTACGAGCAGTACTTC. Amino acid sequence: CASSYRQAPYEQYF. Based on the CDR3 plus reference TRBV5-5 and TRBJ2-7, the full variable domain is DAGVTQSPTHLIKTRGQQVTLRCSPISGHKSVSWYQQVLGQGPQFIFQYYEKEERGRGNFPDRFSARQFPNYSSELNVNALLLGDSALYLCASSYRQAPYEQYFGPGTRLTVT.

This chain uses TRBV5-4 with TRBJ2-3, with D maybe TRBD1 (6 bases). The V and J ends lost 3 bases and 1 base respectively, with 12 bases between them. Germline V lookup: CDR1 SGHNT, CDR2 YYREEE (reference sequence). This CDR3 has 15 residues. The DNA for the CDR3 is TGTGCCAGCAGCTCCCGACAGGCTCGCACAGATACGCAGTATTTT. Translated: CASSSRQARTDTQYF.

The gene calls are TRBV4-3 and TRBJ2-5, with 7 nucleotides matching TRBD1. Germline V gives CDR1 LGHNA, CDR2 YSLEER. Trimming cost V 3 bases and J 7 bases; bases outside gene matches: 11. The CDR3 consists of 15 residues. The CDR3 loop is CASSQNRGQYTTQYF. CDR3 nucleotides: TGCGCCAGCAGCCAGAACAGGGGTCAATACACGACCCAGTACTTC.

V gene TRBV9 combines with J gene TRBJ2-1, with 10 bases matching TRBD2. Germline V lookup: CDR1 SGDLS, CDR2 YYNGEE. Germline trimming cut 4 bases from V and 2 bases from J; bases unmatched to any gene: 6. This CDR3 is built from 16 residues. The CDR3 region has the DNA TGTGCCAGCAGCCCAGGACTAGCGGCGGCCTACAATGAGCAGTTCTTC. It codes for CASSPGLAAAYNEQFF.

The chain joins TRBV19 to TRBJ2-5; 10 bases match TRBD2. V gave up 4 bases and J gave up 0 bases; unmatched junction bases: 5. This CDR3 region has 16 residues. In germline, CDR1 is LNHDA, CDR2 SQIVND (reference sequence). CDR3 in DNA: TGTGCCAGTAGTACCGCTAGCGGGGGCTACCAAGAGACCCAGTACTTC. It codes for CASSTASGGYQETQYF.